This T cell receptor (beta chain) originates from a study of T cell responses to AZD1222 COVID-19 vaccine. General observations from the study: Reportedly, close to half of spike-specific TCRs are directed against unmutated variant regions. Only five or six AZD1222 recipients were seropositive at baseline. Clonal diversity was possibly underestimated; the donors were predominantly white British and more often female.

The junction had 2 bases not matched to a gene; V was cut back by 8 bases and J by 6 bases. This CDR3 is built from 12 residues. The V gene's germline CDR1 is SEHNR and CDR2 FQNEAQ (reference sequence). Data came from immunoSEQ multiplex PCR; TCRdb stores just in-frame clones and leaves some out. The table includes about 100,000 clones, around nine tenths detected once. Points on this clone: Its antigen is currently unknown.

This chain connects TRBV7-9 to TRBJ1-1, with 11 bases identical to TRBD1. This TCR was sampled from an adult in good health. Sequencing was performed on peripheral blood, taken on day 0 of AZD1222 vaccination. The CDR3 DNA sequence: TGTGCCAGCCAGGGACAGGGGGCTGAAGCTTTCTTT. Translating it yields CASQGQGAEAFF.